Each of the 18 T cell receptor beta chains below was sequenced from the same sample in a study of tumor-infiltrating lymphocytes in primary liver carcinoma. Co-extracted RNA and DNA came from about 19-30 mg of unsorted bulk tissue. A primer in the constant region served to generate TCR beta cDNA from about 470 ng of total RNA. Each TCR beta library was derived from three nested multiplex PCR rounds that employed slightly modified ARM-PCR. Rounds one and two of PCR, each of 10 cycles, were primed with TRBV1-TRBV30 forward primers and a C-beta reverse primer. TCRdb called the multiplex PCR reads again in MiXCR, with one record for every CDR3 protein. The sample shows more than 100,000 distinct CDR3 sequences, roughly 70% of them seen only once. Sequencing was done on a sample of tumor-adjacent normal liver tissue. Every receptor here comes from a woman in her sixties or seventies with primary liver carcinoma and hepatitis B virus infection.

As for this clonotype: Compared with germline, one end of the junction differs, possibly owing to a read error. The rearrangement links TRBV10-2 to TRBJ2-2; D tentatively fits TRBD1 or TRBD2 (5 bases each). Germline V CDR1 and CDR2: WSHSY, SAAADI. The CDR3 consists of 16 residues. The chain's CDR3 is CASSESRPAVGGGLFF. In nucleotides, the CDR3 is TGCGCCAGCAGTGAGTCGCGGCCGGCAGTTGGTGGGGGGCTGTTTTTT.

With respect to this clonotype: One end of the junction is discordant with germline, which a read error may explain. J is TRBJ1-3 and V is TRBV12-3 or TRBV12-4; TRBD1 agrees at 8 bases. The CDR3 sequence is 15 residues long. CDR3 nucleotide sequence: TGTGCCACCAGTTTAGGGCAGGGGGCTGGAAACACCATAAATTTT. This encodes CATSLGQGAGNTINF.

This clonotype was picked up many times. V gene TRBV7-9 combines with J gene TRBJ2-1; D ambiguous. In germline, CDR1 is SEHNR, CDR2 FQNEAQ (reference sequence). The CDR3 length is 14 residues. The germline V and J ends were trimmed by 3 bases and 0 bases, with 6 bases remaining between them. This CDR3 is CASSFMSSYNEQFF. CDR3 DNA sequence: TGTGCCAGCAGCTTTATGAGCTCCTACAATGAGCAGTTCTTC.

In this sample, this clonotype turned up many times. The V call is TRBV7-9, the J call TRBJ2-1; 8 bases match TRBD1. Germline CDR1 and CDR2: SEHNR and FQNEAQ (reference sequence). This CDR3 has 19 residues. Germline trimming cut 6 bases from V and 1 base from J; bases unmatched to any gene: 17. The CDR3 loop reads CASSPQGGRGPGSYNEQFF. The CDR3 coding sequence is TGTGCCAGCAGTCCACAGGGGGGACGGGGCCCTGGGTCCTACAATGAGCAGTTCTTC.

The chain joins TRBV25-1 to TRBJ1-2, with a weak D call TRBD1 (5 bases). The CDR3 has 17 amino acids. The V end lost 1 base, the J end lost 0 bases, and 15 bases lay between the germline ends. CDR1 is MGHDK, CDR2 SYGVNS, per germline. The CDR3 sequence: CASSEWSGLGSNYGYTF. CDR3 in DNA: TGTGCCAGCAGTGAATGGTCAGGGCTGGGTTCTAACTATGGCTACACCTTC.

This clonotype appeared once. One end of the junction varies from germline; a read error may be responsible. J is TRBJ2-3 and V is TRBV4-1; 9 nucleotides match TRBD1. The V gene's germline CDR1 is MGHRA and CDR2 YSYEKL. The CDR3 is 17 amino acids. This CDR3 reads CASSQDPYRGQADTQYF. For the CDR3, the DNA is TGCGCCAGTAGCCAAGATCCCTACAGGGGGCAAGCTGATACGCAGTATTTT.

In this sample, this clonotype turned up many times. The gene calls are TRBV6-2 or TRBV6-3 and TRBJ1-5; tentatively, D is TRBD1 (6 bases). CDR1 and CDR2 (germline): MNHEY, SVGEGT. The V end was cut by 0 bases, the J end by 1 base, with 13 bases between. This CDR3 has 17 amino acids. The CDR3 spells CASSYSWGLGSNQPQHF. In DNA, the CDR3 is TGTGCCAGCAGTTACTCATGGGGGCTGGGGAGCAATCAGCCCCAGCATTTT.

Turning to this clonotype: A much larger clonotype is one base distant, so this may be a read error. This chain uses TRBV5-1 with TRBJ2-1; 8 nucleotides match TRBD2. CDR1 and CDR2 (germline): SGHRS, YFSETQ. The CDR3 sequence is 17 residues long. The CDR3 coding sequence is TGCGCCAGCAGCTTTAGAAAGAGCGGGAGCGCCTACAATGAGCGGTTCTTC. It translates to CASSFRKSGSAYNERFF.

Comment on this clonotype: At one end the junction does not follow the germline gene, possibly because of a read error. The chain combines TRBV6-1 with TRBJ2-5, with 7 bases fitting TRBD1. Germline V CDR1 and CDR2: MNHNS, SASEGT. The CDR3 sequence is 14 residues long. CDR3 sequence: CASSLIGGPETQYF. CDR3 nucleotides: TGTGCCAGCAGTCTAATAGGGGGCCCAGAGACCCAGTATTTC.

A remark on this clonotype: At one end the junction does not follow the germline gene, possibly because of a read error. The chain uses TRBV11-2 and TRBJ2-1, with 11 bases matching TRBD2. Germline loops: CDR1 SGHAT, CDR2 FQNNGV. The CDR3 has 17 residues. The CDR3 DNA is TGTACCAGCAGCTTCTTCGGAGGGACTAGCGGAAACAACGAGCAGTTCTTC. Encoded protein: CTSSFFGGTSGNNEQFF.

Only a few counts were recorded for this clonotype. The chain recombines TRBV5-1 with TRBJ2-1, with 14 bases matching TRBD2. Germline V lookup: CDR1 SGHRS, CDR2 YFSETQ. V gave up 0 bases and J gave up 4 bases; unmatched junction bases: 6. This CDR3 is 18 amino acids long. This CDR3 reads CASSLVTSGRGSYNEQFF. DNA for the CDR3: TGCGCCAGCAGCTTGGTGACTAGCGGGAGGGGGAGTTACAATGAGCAGTTCTTC. Full variable domain (rest looked up from reference TRBV5-1 and TRBJ2-1): KAGVTQTPRYLIKTRGQQVTLSCSPISGHRSVSWYQQTPGQGLQFLFEYFSETQRNKGNFPGRFSGRQFSNSRSEMNVSTLELGDSALYLCASSLVTSGRGSYNEQFFGPGTRLTVL.

Points on this clonotype: A single base separates this from a much larger clone, so it may be a read error. This chain connects TRBV28 to TRBJ2-3; 10 nucleotides match TRBD2. The germline V gene has CDR1 MDHEN and CDR2 SYDVKM. Unmatched junction bases numbered 9, after V lost 8 bases and J lost 4 bases. The CDR3 runs 15 residues. The DNA of the CDR3 is TGTGCCAGCGGTCATAAAGCGGGAGGGGCAGATACGCAGTATTTT. It translates to CASGHKAGGADTQYF.

In regard to this clonotype: The junction and the germline gene differ at one end; a read error may be behind it. The chain has TRBV6-6 and TRBJ2-2; D tentatively reads TRBD1 or TRBD2 (5 bases each). The CDR3 loop spans 18 amino acids. Germline V gene sequence: CDR1 MNHNY, CDR2 SVGAGI (reference sequence). CDR3 loop: CASSYSRRQGINTGELLF. Written as DNA, the CDR3 is TGTGCCAGCAGTTACTCCCGTAGGCAGGGTATCAACACCGGGGAGCTGTTATTT.

As to this clonotype: Mismatch with germline at one junction end may stem from a read error. The rearrangement joins TRBV12-3 or TRBV12-4 to TRBJ1-5, with D maybe TRBD1 (6 bases). The CDR3 is made up of 17 amino acids. The CDR3 coding sequence is TGTGCCAGGAGTTTAATCAGGGGATGTGATAGCAATCAGCCCCAGCATTTT. This gives the protein CARSLIRGCDSNQPQHF.

Details on this clonotype: The junction shows a germline mismatch at one end, possibly a read error. The genes are TRBV28 and TRBJ2-3; tentative D call: TRBD2 (7 bases). CDR1 MDHEN and CDR2 SYDVKM come from the germline V gene. This CDR3 has 15 residues. CDR3 bases: TGTGCCAGCAATTTAGAGGGGGAGGGTGTAGATACGCAGTATTTT. This codes for CASNLEGEGVDTQYF.

This chain links TRBV11-1 with TRBJ2-5, with TRBD2 matching 15 bases. Germline loops: CDR1 SGHAT, CDR2 FQDESV (reference sequence). This CDR3 contains 18 residues. After removal of 5 bases from V and 3 bases from J, the junction contained 10 bases not matched to a gene. This CDR3 is CASSNGLAGGPEKETQYF. The CDR3 coding sequence is TGTGCCAGCAGCAATGGACTAGCGGGAGGGCCGGAGAAAGAGACCCAGTACTTC.

As for this clonotype: At one boundary the junction diverges from the germline segment, which might be a read error. This chain uses TRBV6-2 or TRBV6-3 with TRBJ1-3; weak D call: TRBD1 (6 bases). Germline CDR1 and CDR2: MNHEY and SVGEGT. This CDR3 is built from 13 residues. The DNA of the CDR3 is TGCGCCTGTGGCCGACAGGCGGAGAGCACCATATATTTT. Its protein product is CACGRQAESTIYF.

About this clonotype itself: A much more abundant neighbour one base away suggests this may be a read error. The rearrangement uses TRBV7-9 and TRBJ2-3, with D possibly being TRBD1 or TRBD2 (5 bases each). The V end lost 6 bases, the J end lost 2 bases, and 12 bases lay between the germline ends. CDR3 length: 14 residues. The germline V gene encodes CDR1 SEHNR and CDR2 FQNEAQ (reference sequence). This chain's CDR3 is CASRPGSHTDTQYF. The CDR3, as DNA: TGTGCCAGCAGACCAGGGAGCCACACAGATACGCAGTATTTT.